Detailed here is one T cell receptor (beta chain). The specificity of this receptor is unknown. Base qualities are missing; no much larger clone stands one base away. The source of the sample is a study of blood T cell repertoires in COVID-19 (dated by TCRdb to the early 2020s). Study-level background: Samples from collaborators originated in the United States, Italy and Spain and spanned both the acute and convalescent phases of COVID-19. The material from the prospective study consisted of cDNA or gDNA derived from T cells, B-cell-depleted T cells, or PBMCs. Deeply sampled blood TCRbeta repertoires from subjects exposed to, actively infected with, or recovered from COVID-19 were included in the dataset. The repertoires were released in a freely available public database intended as a resource for research on the immune response to SARS-CoV-2. The samples were drawn from the first 160 participants of the ongoing ImmuneRACE study and from over a thousand subjects provided by 6 global collaborators. A de-identified subject ID, COVID-19 status, age in years and sex were almost always included in the sample metadata. HLA class I and class II types, where available, came from metadata supplied by the sample provider rather than from assay-based typing. The research as a whole found: The amount of clinical and demographic metadata varied by source and participant and was provided uncurated.

The immunoSEQ Assay, a bias-controlled multiplex PCR, was used to amplify TCRbeta CDR3 regions from genomic DNA. The published analysis was carried out like this. Nucleated cell counts per sample were estimated from amplification of reference gene primers within the assay. To quantify the absolute abundance of each unique TCRbeta CDR3 rearrangement, sequence reads were collapsed and filtered. For each sample, productive Simpson clonality was calculated as the square root of Simpson's diversity index over productive rearrangements. Imported from immuneACCESS, the table was reduced by TCRdb to in-frame sequences with V and J called. These copies leave out some clones; in studies compared against another copy, an unresolved V gene accounts for under half, and the cause of the remainder is not known. V, J and clone size were drawn from that table, and D and trimming were deduced from the DNA. This sample is represented by about 90,000 clones; 90% of them were singletons. Roughly 5% of the sample goes to the ten largest clones.

Reading from cysteine to phenylalanine, the CDR3 counts 14 amino acids. CDR3 DNA only is kept here, 42 bases in frame from base 1. CDR1 is given as SGHRS and CDR2 as YFSETQ, both from the germline V gene. V loses 2 bases, J loses 4 bases, and the germline ends lie 13 bases apart. Whole blood was collected in K2EDTA tubes by collaborating institutions according to the institutions' own protocols. For TCRbeta analysis, collaborators shipped samples in one of three forms: frozen whole blood, isolated PBMCs, or DNA extracted from either of those sample types. This sequence uses TRBV5-1 and TRBJ2-7; TRBD2 might be the D gene, on 5 matching bases. This TCR came from a man between 45 and 60 years old with acute or convalescent COVID-19. Sequencing was performed on peripheral blood. The CDR3 protein is CASSLAVGGYEQYF. The DNA reads TGCGCCAGCAGCTTAGCAGTCGGCGGGTACGAGCAGTACTTC.